This TCR beta chain emerged from a study of blood T cells in healthy people across ages (dated by TCRdb to about 2015). In the study overall: Template switching captured roughly one uniquely barcoded TCR beta cDNA molecule per two T cells in model experiments. Age-related changes in TCR beta repertoire diversity were measured in the study by deep sequencing normalized with unique cDNA molecular identifiers. The donors were split into four age groups: young (average 16 years), middle-aged (39), aged (roughly 68) and long-lived (over 80). To avoid experimental bias, donors of different ages were spread randomly across the sequencing lanes. Two additional independent replicas of 1 million unique cDNA reads from the same blood draw were analyzed for two donors (one aged 18 to 29 and one aged 80 or older). Overall results and qualifications from the work: Conclusive comparison of naive and antigen-experienced compartments was prevented by the profiling of bulk unsorted PBMCs. Donor CMV infection status was unknown, potentially confounding age-related changes in expanded clonotypes. There was a strong correlation between observed TCR beta diversity and the percentage of naive T cells measured by flow cytometry. The long-lived group showed more naive CD4+ T cells, fewer expanded clones and increased TCR diversity than the aged group, suggesting age selection. Observed TCR beta diversity per million T cells fell roughly linearly with age, and a significant reduction was already apparent by age around 40. Estimates of total diversity from one million sequenced T cells were regarded as lower bounds and underestimates.

Donors were 39 systemically healthy Caucasian individuals from Russia aged roughly 6 to 90 years. Around 10 milliliters of peripheral blood were drawn from each donor into EDTA-treated Vacutainer tubes. Ficoll-Paque density-gradient centrifugation was used to isolate PBMCs, with at least 6.5 million per sample. Trizol reagent was used to extract total RNA from PBMCs, with at least 5 micrograms per sample. For every donor, an aliquot of PBMCs went through flow cytometry to measure the percentages of naive CD45RAhigh/CD27high T cells. Library construction relied on 5' RACE. Data came from an Illumina HiSeq 2500. The second PCR ran for about 6 to 11 cycles and used a J-beta primer mix along with a sample-barcoded 5' primer. A template-switch 5' adaptor carrying 12 random nucleotides introduced a unique molecular identifier onto each TCR beta cDNA molecule. Each sample yielded at least 2.5 million CDR3-containing paired-end reads. First-strand cDNA synthesis was performed from all RNA using the Mint cDNA synthesis kit, with priming by a TRBC-specific oligonucleotide. Following uracil-DNA glycosylase treatment, a first 18-cycle PCR with universal primers M1SS and BC2_uni_R was performed on all cDNA. As for how the authors treated the data: For normalization, 1 million high-quality reads, each with a distinct molecular identifier, were randomly selected from each sample. Instead of being binned into consensus sequences, reads with shared molecular identifiers were discarded. MiTCR, set to a Q25 quality threshold and the strictest error-elimination algorithm, was used for CDR3 identification, clonotype clustering and error correction. A nonparametric unseen species model with Euler transformation was used to estimate a lower bound on total TCR beta diversity. Using fastp trimming at Q25 and MiXCR clonotype assembly, TCRdb reanalyzed the public sequencing data and kept in-frame beta chains. Each CDR3 protein appears once, grouped with its most common genes and DNA. The V and J calls come from TCRdb's annotation, not from the publication. This sample comprises about 1.5 million distinct CDR3 sequences, 35% to 45% of them detected only once. About 4% of the sample comes from the top ten.

Notes on this clonotype: Its antigen is still unknown. No per-base quality is available; no much larger clone lies one base away.

The germline V gene encodes CDR1 MNHNS and CDR2 SASEGT. CDR3 length: 15 amino acids, cysteine to phenylalanine. Just the 45-base CDR3 DNA is kept, in frame starting at base 1. The junction shows trimming of 2 bases on V and 2 bases on J, plus 10 bases between the germline ends. This clonotype originated in a woman aged 18-30 years in good health. Sample: blood. The rearrangement joined TRBV6-1 to TRBJ1-5; TRBD1 is a weak D gene call, 6 bases matching. The base sequence is TGTGCCAGCAGTGAATGGAGGGGGGGCAATCAGCCCCAGCATTTT. Translated, it gives CASSEWRGGNQPQHF.